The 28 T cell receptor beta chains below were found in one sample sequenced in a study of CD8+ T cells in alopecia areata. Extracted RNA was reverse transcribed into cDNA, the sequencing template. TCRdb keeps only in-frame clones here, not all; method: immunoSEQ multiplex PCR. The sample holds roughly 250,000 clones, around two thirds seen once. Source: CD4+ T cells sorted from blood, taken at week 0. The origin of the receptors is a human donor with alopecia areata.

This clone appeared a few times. DNA of the CDR3: TGTGCCAGCAGCTTGGACAGATTACATGAAGCTTTCTTT. Translation: CASSLDRLHEAFF. This chain connects TRBV7-9 to TRBJ1-1; a weak D match, TRBD1 (6 bases). The germline CDR1 and CDR2 sequences are SEHNR and FQNEAQ (reference sequence). The CDR3 runs to 13 residues. V lost 3 bases to trimming and J lost 7 bases, with 12 bases between them.

CDR3 nucleotide sequence: TGCGCCAGCAGCTTGGTGGGGAGCTTCCAAGAGACCCAGTACTTC. Protein sequence: CASSLVGSFQETQYF. The chain combines TRBV5-1 with TRBJ2-5, with D possibly TRBD2 on 5 matching bases. With 0 bases removed from V and 1 base from J, the gap between germline ends came to 10 bases. Germline V CDR1 and CDR2: SGHRS, YFSETQ. The CDR3 has 15 amino acids.

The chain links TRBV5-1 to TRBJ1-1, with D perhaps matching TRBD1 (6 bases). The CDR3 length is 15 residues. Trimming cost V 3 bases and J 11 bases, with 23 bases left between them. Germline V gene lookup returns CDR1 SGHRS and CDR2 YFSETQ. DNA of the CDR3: TGCGCCAGCAGCTCCATGAGAGGACAGCCGGGTTTGGCTTTCTTT. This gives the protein CASSSMRGQPGLAFF.

The CDR3, as DNA: TGTGCCAGCAGCCCCCTTGGGCAGGGGAGACTGACTTTC. This sequence encodes CASSPLGQGRLTF. The chain combines TRBV9 with TRBJ2-6; D is perhaps TRBD1 (6 bases). In germline, CDR1 is SGDLS, CDR2 YYNGEE. This CDR3 region has 13 residues. V lost 4 bases to trimming and J lost 16 bases, with 18 bases between them.

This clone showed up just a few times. CDR3 loop: CASSLGASSYNEQFF. The CDR3 DNA follows: TGTGCCAGCAGCTTAGGAGCGAGCTCCTACAATGAGCAGTTCTTC. The chain joins TRBV7-2 to TRBJ2-1; D is unclear. The V gene lost 1 base and the J gene lost 0 bases, with 7 bases spanning the gap. The CDR3 consists of 15 residues. The germline gives CDR1 SGHTA, CDR2 FQGNSA.

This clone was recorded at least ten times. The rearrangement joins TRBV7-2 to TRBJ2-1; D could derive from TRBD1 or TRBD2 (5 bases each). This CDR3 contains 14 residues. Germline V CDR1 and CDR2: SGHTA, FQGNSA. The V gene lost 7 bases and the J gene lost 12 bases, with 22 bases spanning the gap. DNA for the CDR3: TGTGCCAGCACCCTCCGGAGGCAGGGAAGAGGGCAGTTCTTC. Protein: CASTLRRQGRGQFF.

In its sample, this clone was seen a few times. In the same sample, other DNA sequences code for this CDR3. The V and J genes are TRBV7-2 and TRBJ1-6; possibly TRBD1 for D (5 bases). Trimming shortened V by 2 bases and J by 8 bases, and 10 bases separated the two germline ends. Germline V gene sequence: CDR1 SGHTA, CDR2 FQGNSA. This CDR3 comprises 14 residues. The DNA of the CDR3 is TGTGCCAGCAGCTTACGCGGCAGGGATTCACCCCTCCACTTT. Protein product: CASSLRGRDSPLHF.

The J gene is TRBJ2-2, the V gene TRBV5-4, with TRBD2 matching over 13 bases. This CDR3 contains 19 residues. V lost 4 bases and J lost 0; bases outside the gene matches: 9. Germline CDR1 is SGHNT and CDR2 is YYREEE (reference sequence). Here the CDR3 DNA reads TGTGCCAGCAGCCTTCCCGGTACTAGCGGGGGGGCGAACACCGGGGAGCTGTTTTTT. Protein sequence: CASSLPGTSGGANTGELFF.

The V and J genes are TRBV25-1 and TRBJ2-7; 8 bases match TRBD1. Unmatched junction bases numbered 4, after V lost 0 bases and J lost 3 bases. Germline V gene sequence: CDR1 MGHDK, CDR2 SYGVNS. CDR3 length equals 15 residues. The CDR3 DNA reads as TGTGCCAGCAGTGAATACGGACAGGGATTCTACGAGCAGTACTTC. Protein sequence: CASSEYGQGFYEQYF.

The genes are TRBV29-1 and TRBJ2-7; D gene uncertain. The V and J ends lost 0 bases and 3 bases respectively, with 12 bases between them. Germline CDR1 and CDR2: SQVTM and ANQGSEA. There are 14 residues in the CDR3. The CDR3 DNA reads TGCAGCGTTGAAGATACCGGACGGAACTACGAGCAGTACTTC. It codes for CSVEDTGRNYEQYF.

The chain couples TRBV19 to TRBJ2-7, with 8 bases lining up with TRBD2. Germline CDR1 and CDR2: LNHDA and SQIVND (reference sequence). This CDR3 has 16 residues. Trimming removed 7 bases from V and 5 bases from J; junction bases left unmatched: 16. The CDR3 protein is CASNAGGGRGYNEQYF. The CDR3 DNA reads TGTGCCAGTAACGCAGGCGGGGGGCGCGGTTACAACGAGCAGTACTTC.

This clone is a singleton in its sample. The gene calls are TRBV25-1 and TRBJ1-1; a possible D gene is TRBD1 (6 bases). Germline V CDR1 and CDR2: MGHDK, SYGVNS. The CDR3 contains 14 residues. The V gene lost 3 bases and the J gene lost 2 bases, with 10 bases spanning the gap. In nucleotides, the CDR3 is TGTGCCAGCAGTGACCACAGGGTAAACACTGAAGCTTTCTTT. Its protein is CASSDHRVNTEAFF.

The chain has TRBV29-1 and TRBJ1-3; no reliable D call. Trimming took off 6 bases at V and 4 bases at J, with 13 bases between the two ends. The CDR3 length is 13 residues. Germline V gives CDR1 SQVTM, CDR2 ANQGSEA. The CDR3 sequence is CSVSGTSGNTIYF. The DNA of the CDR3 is TGCAGCGTGAGCGGCACCAGCGGAAACACCATATATTTT.

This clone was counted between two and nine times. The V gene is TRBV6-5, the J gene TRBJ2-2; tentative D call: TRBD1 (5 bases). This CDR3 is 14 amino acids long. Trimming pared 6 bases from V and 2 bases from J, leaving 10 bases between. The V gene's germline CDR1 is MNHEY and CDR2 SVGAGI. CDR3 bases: TGTGCCAGCAGGAACAGGCGCAACACCGGGGAGCTGTTTTTT. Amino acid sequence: CASRNRRNTGELFF.

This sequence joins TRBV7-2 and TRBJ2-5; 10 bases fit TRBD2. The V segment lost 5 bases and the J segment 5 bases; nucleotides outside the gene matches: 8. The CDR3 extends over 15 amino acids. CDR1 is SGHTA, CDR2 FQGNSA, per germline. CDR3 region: CASSPGTSVLETQYF. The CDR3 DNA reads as TGTGCCAGCAGCCCCGGGACTAGCGTGCTGGAGACCCAGTACTTC.

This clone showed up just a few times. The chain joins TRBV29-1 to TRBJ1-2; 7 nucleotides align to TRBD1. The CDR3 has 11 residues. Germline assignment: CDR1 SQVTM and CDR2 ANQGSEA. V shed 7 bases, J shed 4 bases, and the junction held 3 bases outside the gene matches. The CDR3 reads CSGQGGYGYTF. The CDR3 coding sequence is TGCAGCGGCCAGGGGGGCTATGGCTACACCTTC.

This CDR3 is CASSLTLGLAQYNEQFF. The CDR3 DNA is TGCGCCAGCAGCCTTACCCTCGGCCTAGCCCAATACAATGAGCAGTTCTTC. The chain uses TRBV5-1 and TRBJ2-1; the D gene is possibly TRBD2 (5 bases). This CDR3 spans 17 amino acids. V was pared by 4 bases and J by 4 bases, with 21 bases between. Germline lookup yields CDR1 SGHRS and CDR2 YFSETQ.

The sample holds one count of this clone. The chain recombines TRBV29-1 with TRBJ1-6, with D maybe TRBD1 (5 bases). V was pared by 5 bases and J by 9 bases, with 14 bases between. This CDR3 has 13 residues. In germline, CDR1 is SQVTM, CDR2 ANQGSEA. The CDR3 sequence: CSVSDSRRSPLHF. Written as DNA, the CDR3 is TGCAGCGTTTCCGACAGTCGGCGTTCACCCCTCCACTTT.

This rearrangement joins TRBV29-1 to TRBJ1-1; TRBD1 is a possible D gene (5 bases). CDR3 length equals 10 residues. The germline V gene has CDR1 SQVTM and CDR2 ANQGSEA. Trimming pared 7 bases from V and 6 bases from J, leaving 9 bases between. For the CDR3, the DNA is TGCAGCGCCCGGGGCGCTGAAGCTTTCTTT. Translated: CSARGAEAFF.

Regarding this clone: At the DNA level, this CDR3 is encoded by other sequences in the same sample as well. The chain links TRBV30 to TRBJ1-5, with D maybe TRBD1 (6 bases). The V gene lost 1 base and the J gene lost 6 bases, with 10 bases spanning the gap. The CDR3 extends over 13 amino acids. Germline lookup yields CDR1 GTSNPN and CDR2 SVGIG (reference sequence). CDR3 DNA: TGTGCCTGGAGTGGGGGGGGCAGTCAGCCCCAGCATTTT. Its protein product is CAWSGGGSQPQHF.

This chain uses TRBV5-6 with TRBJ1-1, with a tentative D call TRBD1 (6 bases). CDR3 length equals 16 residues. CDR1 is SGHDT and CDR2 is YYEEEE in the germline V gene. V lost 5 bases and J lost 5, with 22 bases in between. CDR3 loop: CASRSTGIPRRTEAFF. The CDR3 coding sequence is TGTGCCAGCAGGTCCACAGGGATCCCTCGGAGGACTGAAGCTTTCTTT. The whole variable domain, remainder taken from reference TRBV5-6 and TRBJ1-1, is DAGVTQSPTHLIKTRGQQVTLRCSPKSGHDTVSWYQQALGQGPQFIFQYYEEEERQRGNFPDRFSGHQFPNYSSELNVNALLLGDSALYLCASRSTGIPRRTEAFFGQGTRLTVV.

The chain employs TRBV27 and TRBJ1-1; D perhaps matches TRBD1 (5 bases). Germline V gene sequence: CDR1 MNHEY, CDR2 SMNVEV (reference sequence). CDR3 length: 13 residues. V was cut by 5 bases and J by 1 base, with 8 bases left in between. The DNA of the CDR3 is TGTGCCAGCAGTATTCAGGGGAACACTGAAGCTTTCTTT. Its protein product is CASSIQGNTEAFF.

Here the CDR3 DNA reads TGTGCCAGCAGTTTTGGACAGGAGTTTCAGCCCCAGCATTTT. Its translation: CASSFGQEFQPQHF. The chain carries TRBV9 and TRBJ1-5, with 7 bases identical to TRBD1. CDR3 length: 14 residues. CDR1 is SGDLS and CDR2 is YYNGEE in the germline V gene. With 5 bases clipped from V and 6 bases from J, the junction kept 8 bases outside the gene matches.

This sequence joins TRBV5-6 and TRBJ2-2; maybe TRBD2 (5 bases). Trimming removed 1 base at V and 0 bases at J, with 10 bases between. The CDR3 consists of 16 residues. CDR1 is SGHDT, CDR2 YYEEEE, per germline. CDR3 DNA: TGTGCCAGCAGCTTGTTCCGGGGTTCGAACACCGGGGAGCTGTTTTTT. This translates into CASSLFRGSNTGELFF.

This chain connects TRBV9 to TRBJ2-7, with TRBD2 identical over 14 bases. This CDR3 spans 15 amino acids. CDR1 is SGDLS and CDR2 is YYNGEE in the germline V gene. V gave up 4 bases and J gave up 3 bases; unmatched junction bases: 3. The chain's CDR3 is CASSTGTSGGYEQYF. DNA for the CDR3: TGTGCCAGCAGCACAGGGACTAGCGGGGGCTACGAGCAGTACTTC.

The DNA of the CDR3 is TGTGCCAGCAGCGAGGAACAGGATCCCTACAATGAGCAGTTCTTC. The encoded protein is CASSEEQDPYNEQFF. The chain combines TRBV9 with TRBJ2-1; a possible D gene is TRBD1 (5 bases). CDR1 SGDLS and CDR2 YYNGEE come from the germline V gene. The CDR3 extends over 15 amino acids. V gave up 3 bases and J gave up 2 bases, with 12 bases separating them. The full variable domain, completed using reference TRBV9 and TRBJ2-1, is DSGVTQTPKHLITATGQRVTLRCSPRSGDLSVYWYQQSLDQGLQFLIQYYNGEERAKGNILERFSAQQFPDLHSELNLSSLELGDSALYFCASSEEQDPYNEQFFGPGTRLTVL.

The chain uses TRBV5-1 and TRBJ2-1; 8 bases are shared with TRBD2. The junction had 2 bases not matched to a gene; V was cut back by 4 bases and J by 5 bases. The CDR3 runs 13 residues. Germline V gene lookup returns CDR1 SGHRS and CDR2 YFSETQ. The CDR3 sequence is CASSAGGDNEQFF. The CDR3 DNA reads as TGCGCCAGCAGCGCGGGGGGAGACAATGAGCAGTTCTTC.

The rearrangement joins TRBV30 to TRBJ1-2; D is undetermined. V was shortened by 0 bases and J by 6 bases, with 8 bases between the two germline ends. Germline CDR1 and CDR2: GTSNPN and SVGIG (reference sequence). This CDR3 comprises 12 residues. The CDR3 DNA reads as TGTGCCTGGAGTGTAGGCCGGCATGGCTACACCTTC. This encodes CAWSVGRHGYTF.